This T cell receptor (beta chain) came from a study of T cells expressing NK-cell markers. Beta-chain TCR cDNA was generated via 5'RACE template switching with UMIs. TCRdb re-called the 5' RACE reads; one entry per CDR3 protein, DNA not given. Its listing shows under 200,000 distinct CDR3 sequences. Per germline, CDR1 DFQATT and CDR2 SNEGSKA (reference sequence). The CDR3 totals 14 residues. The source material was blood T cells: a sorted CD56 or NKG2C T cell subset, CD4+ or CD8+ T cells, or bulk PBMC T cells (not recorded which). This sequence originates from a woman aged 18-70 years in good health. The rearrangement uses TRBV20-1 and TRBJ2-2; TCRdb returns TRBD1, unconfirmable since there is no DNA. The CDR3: CSARRDRGAGELFF.